The entry below gives a single T cell receptor (beta chain) sequence along with its context. This CDR3 spans 16 amino acids. The ends were cut back, 1 base at V and 3 bases at J, with 15 bases in the middle. Germline V CDR1 and CDR2: MGHRA, YSYEKL. Thymic resections from corrective heart surgery supplied the tissue. The sample originates from a study of human thymus T cells. Generated by immunoSEQ multiplex PCR, the TCRdb table keeps only in-frame clones and is missing some. The sample consists of some 130,000 clones, about 95% of them appearing once. The sequence came from a boy less than two years old with a congenital heart defect but otherwise immunologically healthy. The V call is TRBV4-1, the J call TRBJ1-2, with D possibly being TRBD1 (6 bases). Sequenced: thymus tissue. The CDR3 protein is CASSQGGRGADYGYTF. CDR3 nucleotide sequence: TGCGCCAGCAGCCAAGGGGGTCGGGGGGCGGACTATGGCTACACCTTC.